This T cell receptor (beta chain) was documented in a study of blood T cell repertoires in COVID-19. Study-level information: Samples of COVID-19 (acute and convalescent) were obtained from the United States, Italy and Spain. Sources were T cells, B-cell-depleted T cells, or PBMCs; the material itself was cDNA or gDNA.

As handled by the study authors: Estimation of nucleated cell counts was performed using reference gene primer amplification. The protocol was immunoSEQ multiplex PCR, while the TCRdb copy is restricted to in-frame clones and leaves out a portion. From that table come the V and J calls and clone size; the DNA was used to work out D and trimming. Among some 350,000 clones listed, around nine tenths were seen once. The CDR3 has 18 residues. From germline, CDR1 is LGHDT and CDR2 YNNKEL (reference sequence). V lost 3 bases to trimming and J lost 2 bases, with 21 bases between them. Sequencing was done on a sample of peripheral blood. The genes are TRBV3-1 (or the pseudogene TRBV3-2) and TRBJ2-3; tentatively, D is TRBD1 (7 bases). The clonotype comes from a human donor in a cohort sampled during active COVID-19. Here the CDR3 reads CASSQRSGDSVNTDTQYF. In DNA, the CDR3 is TGTGCCAGCAGCCAGAGGTCGGGGGACAGCGTAAACACAGATACGCAGTATTTT.